One and the same sample provided the 10 T cell receptor beta chains below, sequenced in a study of T cell responses to AZD1222 COVID-19 vaccine. Only in-frame clones appear in the TCRdb table, and some are missing; sequencing was by immunoSEQ multiplex PCR. Of approximately 67,000 clones listed, roughly 85% are singletons. The source material was peripheral blood, sampled 28 days after the second AZD1222 dose. The origin of the receptors is an adult who received the AZD1222 COVID-19 vaccine.

The chain recombines TRBV7-7 with TRBJ2-1, with 7 nucleotides matching TRBD2. V was pared by 3 bases and J by 15 bases, with 8 bases of the junction left unmatched. The germline V gene has CDR1 SSHAT and CDR2 FNYEAQ (reference sequence). The CDR3 is 12 amino acids. This CDR3 is CASSLDGGGRFF. DNA for the CDR3: TGTGCCAGCAGCTTGGATGGGGGGGGTCGGTTCTTC.

V gene TRBV5-4 combines with J gene TRBJ2-5; no firm D call. CDR3 length equals 12 residues. CDR1 is SGHNT, CDR2 YYREEE, per germline (reference sequence). Trimming left V 0 bases short and J 5 bases short, with 5 bases between. CDR3 coding DNA: TGTGCCAGCAGCTTGGATGGGGAGACCCAGTACTTC. Its protein is CASSLDGETQYF.

The chain uses TRBV11-2 and TRBJ1-1; tentatively, D is TRBD1 (6 bases). V lost 0 bases, J lost 7 bases, and 15 bases lay in between. Germline values: CDR1 SGHAT, CDR2 FQNNGV. The CDR3 is made up of 15 amino acids. The CDR3 DNA reads TGTGCCAGCAGCTTAGACGACCGAGCAGGGGTTGAAGCTTTCTTT. Its translation is CASSLDDRAGVEAFF. Full variable domain (missing parts from reference TRBV11-2 and TRBJ1-1): EAGVAQSPRYKIIEKRQSVAFWCNPISGHATLYWYQQILGQGPKLLIQFQNNGVVDDSQLPKDRFSAERLKGVDSTLKIQPAKLEDSAVYLCASSLDDRAGVEAFFGQGTRLTVV.

V is TRBV2 and J is TRBJ2-2; D gene ambiguous. From germline, CDR1 is SNHLY and CDR2 FYNNEI. The V end was cut by 2 bases, the J end by 0 bases, with 7 bases between. CDR3 length: 15 amino acids. The CDR3 loop reads CASSEQSANTGELFF. CDR3 nucleotides: TGTGCCAGCAGTGAACAAAGCGCGAACACCGGGGAGCTGTTTTTT.

The rearrangement uses TRBV27 and TRBJ1-6; no definite D call. V was cut by 1 base and J by 0 bases, with 16 bases left in between. The V gene's germline CDR1 is MNHEY and CDR2 SMNVEV (reference sequence). The CDR3 has 19 residues. The chain's CDR3 is CASSLFPEFKSSYNSPLHF. The DNA for the CDR3 is TGTGCCAGCAGTTTATTCCCCGAGTTCAAGAGCTCCTATAATTCACCCCTCCACTTT.

The chain joins TRBV6-5 to TRBJ1-3; D unclear. The CDR3 is 14 residues long. Germline lookup yields CDR1 MNHEY and CDR2 SVGAGI. V lost 7 bases, J lost 4 bases, and 14 bases lay in between. CDR3: CASKGPYKGNTIYF. CDR3 in DNA: TGTGCCAGCAAAGGTCCGTACAAAGGAAACACCATATATTTT.

This clone appeared a few times. The chain combines TRBV28 with TRBJ2-3; D is unclear. The CDR3 contains 12 residues. Germline CDR1 and CDR2: MDHEN and SYDVKM. With 5 bases removed from V and 1 base from J, the gap between germline ends came to 4 bases. CDR3 sequence (DNA): TGTGCCAGCAGTATACGCACAGATACGCAGTATTTT. It yields the protein CASSIRTDTQYF.

This clone appeared once. The gene calls are TRBV5-1 and TRBJ1-1; 7 positions match TRBD1. The CDR3 loop spans 16 amino acids. Germline CDR1 and CDR2: SGHRS and YFSETQ. J lost 4 bases, V lost 0 bases, and 9 bases had no gene match. CDR3 residues: CASSLDGYRGLTEAFF. CDR3 DNA sequence: TGCGCCAGCAGCTTGGATGGGTACAGGGGACTCACTGAAGCTTTCTTT.

The chain carries TRBV9 and TRBJ1-1; the D gene is possibly TRBD1 (5 bases). Germline V gene lookup returns CDR1 SGDLS and CDR2 YYNGEE. This CDR3 spans 13 amino acids. Trimming shortened V by 3 bases and J by 7 bases, and 13 bases separated the two germline ends. The CDR3: CASSAGRGGEAFF. As DNA, the CDR3 is TGTGCCAGCAGCGCAGGGCGTGGGGGTGAAGCTTTCTTT.

This sequence joins TRBV19 and TRBJ1-2, with 8 bases matching TRBD1. CDR1 and CDR2 (germline): LNHDA, SQIVND (reference sequence). The CDR3 covers 16 residues. The ends lost 0 bases at V and 5 bases at J; junction bases unmatched: 8. The CDR3 reads CASSIETSDRDYGYTF. In DNA, the CDR3 is TGTGCCAGTAGTATAGAAACCTCGGACAGGGATTATGGCTACACCTTC.